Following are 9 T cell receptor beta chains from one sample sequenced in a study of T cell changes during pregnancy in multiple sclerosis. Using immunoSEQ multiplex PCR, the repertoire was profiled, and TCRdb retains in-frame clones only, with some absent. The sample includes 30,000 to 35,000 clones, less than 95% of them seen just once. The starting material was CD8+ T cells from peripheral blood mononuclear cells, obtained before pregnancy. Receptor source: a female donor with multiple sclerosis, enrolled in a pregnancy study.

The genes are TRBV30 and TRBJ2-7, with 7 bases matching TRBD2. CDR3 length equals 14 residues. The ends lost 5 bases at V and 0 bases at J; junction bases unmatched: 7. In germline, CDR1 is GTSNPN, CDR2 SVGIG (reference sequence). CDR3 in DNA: TGTGCCTGGGCTATCGGGGGGAGCTCCTACGAGCAGTACTTC. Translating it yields CAWAIGGSSYEQYF.

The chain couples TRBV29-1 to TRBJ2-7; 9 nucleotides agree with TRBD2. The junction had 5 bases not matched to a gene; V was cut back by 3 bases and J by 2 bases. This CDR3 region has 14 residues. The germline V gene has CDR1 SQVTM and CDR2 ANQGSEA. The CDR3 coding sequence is TGCAGCGTTGATGGTCTAGCGGGGACCTACGAGCAGTACTTC. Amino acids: CSVDGLAGTYEQYF.

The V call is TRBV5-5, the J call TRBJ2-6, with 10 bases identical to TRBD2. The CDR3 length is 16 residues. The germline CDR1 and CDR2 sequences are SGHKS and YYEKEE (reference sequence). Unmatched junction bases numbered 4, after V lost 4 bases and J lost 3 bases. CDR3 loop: CASSLRTSGGANVLTF. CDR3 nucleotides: TGTGCCAGCAGCCTGCGGACTAGCGGTGGGGCCAACGTCCTGACTTTC.

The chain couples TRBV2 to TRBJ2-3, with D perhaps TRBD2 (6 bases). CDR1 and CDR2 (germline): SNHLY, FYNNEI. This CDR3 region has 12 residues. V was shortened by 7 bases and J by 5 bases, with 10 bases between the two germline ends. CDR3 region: CASNPGGDTQYF. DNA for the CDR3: TGTGCCAGCAATCCCGGGGGAGATACGCAGTATTTT.

This CDR3 is CASSQEYSPGEQYF. Here the CDR3 DNA reads TGCGCCAGCAGCCAAGAATATTCCCCGGGCGAGCAGTACTTC. V gene TRBV4-1 combines with J gene TRBJ2-7; D remains unclear. This CDR3 spans 14 amino acids. CDR1 and CDR2 from the germline V gene are MGHRA and YSYEKL. V lost 0 bases, J lost 6 bases, and 12 bases lay in between.

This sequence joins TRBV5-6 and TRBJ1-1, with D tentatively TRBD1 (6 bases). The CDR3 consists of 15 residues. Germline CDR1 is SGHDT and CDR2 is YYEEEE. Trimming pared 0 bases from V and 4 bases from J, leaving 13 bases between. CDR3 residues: CASSLAGGALTEAFF. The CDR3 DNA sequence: TGTGCCAGCAGCTTGGCCGGGGGGGCCCTCACTGAAGCTTTCTTT.

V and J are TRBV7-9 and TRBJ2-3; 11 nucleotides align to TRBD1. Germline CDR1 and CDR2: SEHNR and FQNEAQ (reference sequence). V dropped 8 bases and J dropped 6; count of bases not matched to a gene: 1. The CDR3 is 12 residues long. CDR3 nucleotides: TGTGCCAGCGGACAGGGGGCGGATACGCAGTATTTT. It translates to CASGQGADTQYF.

The CDR3 DNA follows: TGTGCCAGCAGTTACCCGCCGGGGGCAACTAATGAAAAACTGTTTTTT. This sequence encodes CASSYPPGATNEKLFF. The rearrangement joins TRBV6-6 to TRBJ1-4; D possibly corresponds to TRBD1 (5 bases). The CDR3 length is 16 residues. V shed 2 bases and J shed 0 bases, with 10 bases lying between them. Germline V lookup: CDR1 MNHNY, CDR2 SVGAGI (reference sequence).

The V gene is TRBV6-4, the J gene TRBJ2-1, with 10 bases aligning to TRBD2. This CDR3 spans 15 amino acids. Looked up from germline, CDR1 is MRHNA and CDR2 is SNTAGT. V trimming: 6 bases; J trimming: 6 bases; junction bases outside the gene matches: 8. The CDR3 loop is CASSKASGSGNEQFF. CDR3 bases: TGTGCCAGCAGCAAGGCTAGCGGGAGCGGCAATGAGCAGTTCTTC.